The TCR beta chain under discussion was sequenced for a study of blood T cell repertoires in COVID-19. TCRdb's table, derived via immunoSEQ multiplex PCR, lists solely in-frame clones and lacks some. This table has around 100,000 clones, 88% appearing once. The CDR3 runs 12 residues. Germline CDR1 is GTSNPN and CDR2 is SVGIG (reference sequence). The sequence was obtained from a human donor in a cohort sampled during active COVID-19. The chain recombines TRBV30 with TRBJ1-2; 9 nucleotides agree with TRBD1. Sequencing input: peripheral blood. The CDR3 nucleotides are TGTGCAACCGACAGGGGGAAAGATGGCTACACCTTC. Its protein is CATDRGKDGYTF.